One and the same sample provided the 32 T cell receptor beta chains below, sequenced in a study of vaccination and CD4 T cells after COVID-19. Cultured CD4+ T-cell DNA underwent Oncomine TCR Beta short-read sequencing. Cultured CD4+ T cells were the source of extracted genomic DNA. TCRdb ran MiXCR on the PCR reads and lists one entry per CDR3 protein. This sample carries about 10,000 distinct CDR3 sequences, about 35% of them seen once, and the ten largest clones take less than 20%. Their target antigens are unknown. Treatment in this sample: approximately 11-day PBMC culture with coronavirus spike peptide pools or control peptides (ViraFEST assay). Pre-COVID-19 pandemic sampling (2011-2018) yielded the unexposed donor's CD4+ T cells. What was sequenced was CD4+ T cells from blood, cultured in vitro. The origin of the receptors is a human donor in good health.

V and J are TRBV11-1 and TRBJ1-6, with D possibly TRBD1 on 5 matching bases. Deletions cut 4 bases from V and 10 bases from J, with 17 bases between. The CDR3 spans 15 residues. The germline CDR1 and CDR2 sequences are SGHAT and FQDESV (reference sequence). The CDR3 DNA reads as TGTGCCAGCAGCTCCACCTTGGCGGGGGAATCACCCCTCCACTTT. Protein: CASSSTLAGESPLHF.

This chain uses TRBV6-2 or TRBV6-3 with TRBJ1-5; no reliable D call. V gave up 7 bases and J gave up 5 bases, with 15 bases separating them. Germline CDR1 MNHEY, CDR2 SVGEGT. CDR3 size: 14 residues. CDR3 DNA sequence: TGTGCCAGCACCTGGGCTCCGGGTGATCAGCCCCAGCATTTT. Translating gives CASTWAPGDQPQHF.

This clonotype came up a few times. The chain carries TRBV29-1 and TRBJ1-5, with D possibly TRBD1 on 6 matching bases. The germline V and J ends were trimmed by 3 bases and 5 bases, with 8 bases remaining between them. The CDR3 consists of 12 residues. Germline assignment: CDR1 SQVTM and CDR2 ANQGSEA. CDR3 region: CSVEAGDQPQHF. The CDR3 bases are TGCAGCGTTGAGGCAGGGGATCAGCCCCAGCATTTT.

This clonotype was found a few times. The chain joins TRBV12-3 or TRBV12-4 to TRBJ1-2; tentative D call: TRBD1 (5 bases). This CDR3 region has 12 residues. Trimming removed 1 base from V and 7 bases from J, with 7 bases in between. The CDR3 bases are TGTGCCAGCAGTTTAGGGGACTCTGGCTACACCTTC. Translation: CASSLGDSGYTF.

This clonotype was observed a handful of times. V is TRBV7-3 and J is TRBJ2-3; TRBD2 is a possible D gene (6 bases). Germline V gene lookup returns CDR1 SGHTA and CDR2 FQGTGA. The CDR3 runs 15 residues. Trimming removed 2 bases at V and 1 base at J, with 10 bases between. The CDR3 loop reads CASSLWASGTDTQYF. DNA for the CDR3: TGTGCCAGCAGCTTATGGGCTAGCGGCACAGATACGCAGTATTTT.

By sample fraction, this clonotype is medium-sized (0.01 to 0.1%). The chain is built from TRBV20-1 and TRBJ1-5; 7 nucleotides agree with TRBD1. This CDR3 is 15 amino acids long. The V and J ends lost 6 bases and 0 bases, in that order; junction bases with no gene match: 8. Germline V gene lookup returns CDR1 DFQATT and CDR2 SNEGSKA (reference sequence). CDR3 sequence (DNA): TGCAGTGCAAAGTCCGGGACAGATAGCAATCAGCCCCAGCATTTT. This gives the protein CSAKSGTDSNQPQHF.

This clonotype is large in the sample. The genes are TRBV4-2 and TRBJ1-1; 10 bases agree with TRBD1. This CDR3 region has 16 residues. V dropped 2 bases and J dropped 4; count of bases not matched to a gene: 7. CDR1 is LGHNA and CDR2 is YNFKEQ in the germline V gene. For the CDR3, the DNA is TGTGCCAGCAGCCAACCGGGACAGGGGAAGGCCACTGAAGCTTTCTTT. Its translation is CASSQPGQGKATEAFF.

Here the CDR3 DNA reads TGTGCCAGCAGCAACGGACAGTGCATCAGGCCCCAGCATTTT. Amino acids: CASSNGQCIRPQHF. The chain carries TRBV21-1 and TRBJ1-5; the table names TRBD1, a call not compared with the DNA. TRBV21-1 represents a pseudogene. This CDR3 comprises 14 residues.

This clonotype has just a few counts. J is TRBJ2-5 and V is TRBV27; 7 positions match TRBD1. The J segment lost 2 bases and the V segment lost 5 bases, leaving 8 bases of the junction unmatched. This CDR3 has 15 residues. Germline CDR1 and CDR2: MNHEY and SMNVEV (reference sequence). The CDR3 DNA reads TGTGCCAGCAGTATAAGACAGGGCCGGCAAGAGACCCAGTACTTC. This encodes CASSIRQGRQETQYF.

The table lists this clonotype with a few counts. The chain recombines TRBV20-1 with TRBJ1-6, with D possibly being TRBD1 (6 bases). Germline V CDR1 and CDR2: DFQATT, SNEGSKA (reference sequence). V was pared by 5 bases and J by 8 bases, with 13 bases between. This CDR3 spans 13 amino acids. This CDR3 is CSAGREGDSPLHF. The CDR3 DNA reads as TGCAGTGCTGGGAGGGAGGGGGATTCACCCCTCCACTTT.

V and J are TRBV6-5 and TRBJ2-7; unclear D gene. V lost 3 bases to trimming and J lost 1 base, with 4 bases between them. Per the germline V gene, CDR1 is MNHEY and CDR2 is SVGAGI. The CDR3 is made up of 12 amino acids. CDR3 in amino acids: CASSYNSYEQYF. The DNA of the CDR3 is TGTGCCAGCAGTTATAATTCCTACGAGCAGTACTTC.

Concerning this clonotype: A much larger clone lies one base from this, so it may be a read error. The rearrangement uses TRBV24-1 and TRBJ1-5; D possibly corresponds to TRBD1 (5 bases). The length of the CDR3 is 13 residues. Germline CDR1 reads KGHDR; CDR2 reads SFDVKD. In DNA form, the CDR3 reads TGTGCCACCAGTGACCCAGGGAATCGGCCCCAGCATTTT. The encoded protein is CATSDPGNRPQHF.

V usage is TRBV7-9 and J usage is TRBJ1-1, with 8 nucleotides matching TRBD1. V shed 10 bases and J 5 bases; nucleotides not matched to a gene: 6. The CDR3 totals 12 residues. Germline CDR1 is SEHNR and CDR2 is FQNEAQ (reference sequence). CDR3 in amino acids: CAMTQGETEAFF. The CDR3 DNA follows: TGTGCCATGACACAGGGGGAAACTGAAGCTTTCTTT.

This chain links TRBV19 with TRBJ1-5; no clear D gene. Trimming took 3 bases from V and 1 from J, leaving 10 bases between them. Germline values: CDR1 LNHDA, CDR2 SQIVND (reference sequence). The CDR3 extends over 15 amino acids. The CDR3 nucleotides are TGTGCCAGTAGTATGGAGGAAGGAAGCAATCAGCCCCAGCATTTT. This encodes CASSMEEGSNQPQHF.

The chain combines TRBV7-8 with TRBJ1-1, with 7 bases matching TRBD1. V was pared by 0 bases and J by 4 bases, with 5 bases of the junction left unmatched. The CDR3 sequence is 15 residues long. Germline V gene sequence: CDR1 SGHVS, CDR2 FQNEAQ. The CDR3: CASSLAGTVSTEAFF. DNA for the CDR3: TGTGCCAGCAGCTTAGCGGGGACAGTGAGCACTGAAGCTTTCTTT.

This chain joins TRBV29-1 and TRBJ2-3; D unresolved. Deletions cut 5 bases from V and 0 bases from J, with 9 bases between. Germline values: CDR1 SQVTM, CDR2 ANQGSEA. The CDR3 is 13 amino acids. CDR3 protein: CSVSYSSTDTQYF. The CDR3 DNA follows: TGCAGCGTTTCCTATTCTAGCACAGATACGCAGTATTTT.

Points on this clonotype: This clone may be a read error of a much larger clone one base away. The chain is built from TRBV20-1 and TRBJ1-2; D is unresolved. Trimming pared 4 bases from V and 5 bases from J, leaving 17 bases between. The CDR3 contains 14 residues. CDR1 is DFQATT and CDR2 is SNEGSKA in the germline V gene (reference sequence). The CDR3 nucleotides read TGCAGTGCTACAGACGCCCCGGGAGGGTATGGCTACACCTTC. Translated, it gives CSATDAPGGYGYTF.

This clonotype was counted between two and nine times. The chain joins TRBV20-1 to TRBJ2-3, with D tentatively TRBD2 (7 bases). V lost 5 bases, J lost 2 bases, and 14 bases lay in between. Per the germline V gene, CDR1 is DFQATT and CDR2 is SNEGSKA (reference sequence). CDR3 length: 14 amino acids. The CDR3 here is CSAPREGDTDTQYF. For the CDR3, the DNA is TGCAGTGCTCCCAGGGAGGGGGACACAGATACGCAGTATTTT.

CDR3 DNA sequence: TGTGCCAGCAGCCAAGATCAGCTCATAGATACGCAGTATTTT. Translation gives CASSQDQLIDTQYF. The rearrangement uses TRBV14 and TRBJ2-3; the D is unclear. Trimming cost V 0 bases and J 5 bases, with 9 bases left between them. CDR1 is SGHDN and CDR2 is FVKESK in the germline V gene. The CDR3 is 14 amino acids.

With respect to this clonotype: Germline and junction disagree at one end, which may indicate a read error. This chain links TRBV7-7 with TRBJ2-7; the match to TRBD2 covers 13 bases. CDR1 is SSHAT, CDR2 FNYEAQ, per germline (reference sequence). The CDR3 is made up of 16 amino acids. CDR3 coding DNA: TGTGCTAGCAGCTTAGGACTAGCGGGAGTACCCTACGAGCAGTACTTC. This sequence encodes CASSLGLAGVPYEQYF.

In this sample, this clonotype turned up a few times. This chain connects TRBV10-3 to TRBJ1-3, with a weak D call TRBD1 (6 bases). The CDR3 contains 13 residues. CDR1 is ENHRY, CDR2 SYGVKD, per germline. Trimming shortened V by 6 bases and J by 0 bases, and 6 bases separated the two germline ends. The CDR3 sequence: CAIRDSSGNTIYF. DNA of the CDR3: TGTGCCATCAGGGACAGCTCTGGAAACACCATATATTTT.

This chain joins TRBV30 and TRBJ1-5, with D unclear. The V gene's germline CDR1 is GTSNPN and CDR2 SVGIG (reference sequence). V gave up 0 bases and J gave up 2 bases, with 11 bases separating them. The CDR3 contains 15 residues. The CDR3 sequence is CAWSVGTFGNQPQHF. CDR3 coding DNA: TGTGCCTGGAGTGTAGGCACCTTCGGCAATCAGCCCCAGCATTTT.

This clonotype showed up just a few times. The CDR3 loop is CASSLGRDSNQPQHF. CDR3 sequence (DNA): TGTGCCAGCAGTTTAGGCAGGGACAGCAATCAGCCCCAGCATTTT. The chain carries TRBV27 and TRBJ1-5; a weak D match, TRBD1 (5 bases). V gave up 2 bases and J gave up 1 base, with 9 bases separating them. The CDR3 totals 15 residues. CDR1 is MNHEY, CDR2 SMNVEV, per germline (reference sequence).

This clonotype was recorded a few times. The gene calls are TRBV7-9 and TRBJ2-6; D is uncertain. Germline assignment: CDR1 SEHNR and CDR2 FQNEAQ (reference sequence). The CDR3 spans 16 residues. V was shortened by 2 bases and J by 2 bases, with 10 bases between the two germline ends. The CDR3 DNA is TGTGCCAGCAGCTTACTGGAGATCGCTGGGGCCAACGTCCTGACTTTC. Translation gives CASSLLEIAGANVLTF. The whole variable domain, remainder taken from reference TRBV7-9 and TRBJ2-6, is DTGVSQNPRHKITKRGQNVTFRCDPISEHNRLYWYRQTLGQGPEFLTYFQNEAQLEKSRLLSDRFSAERPKGSFSTLEIQRTEQGDSAMYLCASSLLEIAGANVLTFGAGSRLTVL.

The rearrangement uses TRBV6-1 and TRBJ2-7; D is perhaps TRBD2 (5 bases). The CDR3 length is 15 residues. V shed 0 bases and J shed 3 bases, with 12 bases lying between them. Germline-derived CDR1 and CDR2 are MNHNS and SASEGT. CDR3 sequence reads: CASSEASGRLYEQYF. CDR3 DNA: TGTGCCAGCAGTGAAGCGAGCGGTAGACTCTACGAGCAGTACTTC.

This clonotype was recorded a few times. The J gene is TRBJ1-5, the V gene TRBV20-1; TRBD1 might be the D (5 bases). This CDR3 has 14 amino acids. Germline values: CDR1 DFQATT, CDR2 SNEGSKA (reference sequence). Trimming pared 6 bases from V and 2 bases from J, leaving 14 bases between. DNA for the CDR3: TGCAGTGCCGCCGGCCCCAGGGGCAATCAGCCCCAGCATTTT. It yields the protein CSAAGPRGNQPQHF.

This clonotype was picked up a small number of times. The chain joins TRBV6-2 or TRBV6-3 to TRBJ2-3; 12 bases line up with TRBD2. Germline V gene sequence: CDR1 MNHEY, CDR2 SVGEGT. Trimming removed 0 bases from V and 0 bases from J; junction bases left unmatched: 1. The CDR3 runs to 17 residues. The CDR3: CASSYSTSGSSTDTQYF. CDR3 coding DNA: TGTGCCAGCAGTTACTCGACTAGCGGGAGTAGCACAGATACGCAGTATTTT.

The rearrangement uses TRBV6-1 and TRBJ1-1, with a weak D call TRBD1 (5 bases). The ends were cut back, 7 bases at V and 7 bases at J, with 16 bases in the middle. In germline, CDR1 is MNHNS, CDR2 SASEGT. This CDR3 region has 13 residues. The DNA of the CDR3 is TGTGCCAGCACCTCTGGGGCACTTCTTGAAGCTTTCTTT. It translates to CASTSGALLEAFF.

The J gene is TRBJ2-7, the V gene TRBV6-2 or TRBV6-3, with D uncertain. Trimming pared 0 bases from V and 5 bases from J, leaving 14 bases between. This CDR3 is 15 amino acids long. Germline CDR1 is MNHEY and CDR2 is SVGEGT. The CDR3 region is CASSYSTDLPDEQYF. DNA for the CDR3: TGTGCCAGCAGTTACTCGACCGACCTGCCGGACGAGCAGTACTTC.

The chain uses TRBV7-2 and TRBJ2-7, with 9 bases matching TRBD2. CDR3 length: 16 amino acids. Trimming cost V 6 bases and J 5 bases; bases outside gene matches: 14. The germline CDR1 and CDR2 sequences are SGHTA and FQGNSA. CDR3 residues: CASSSIAGVSPDEQYF. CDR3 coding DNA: TGTGCCAGCAGTTCAATAGCGGGAGTTTCCCCTGACGAGCAGTACTTC.

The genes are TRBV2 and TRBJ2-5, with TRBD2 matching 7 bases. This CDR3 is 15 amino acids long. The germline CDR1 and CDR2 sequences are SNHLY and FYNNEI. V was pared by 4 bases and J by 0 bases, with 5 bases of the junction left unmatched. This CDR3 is CASSVGGAHQETQYF. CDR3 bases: TGTGCCAGCAGTGTGGGAGGGGCCCACCAAGAGACCCAGTACTTC.

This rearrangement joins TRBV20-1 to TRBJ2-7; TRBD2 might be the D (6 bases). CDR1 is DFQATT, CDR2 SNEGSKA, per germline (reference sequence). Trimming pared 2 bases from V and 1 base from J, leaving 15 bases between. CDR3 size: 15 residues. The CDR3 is CSARLLNGGSYEQYF. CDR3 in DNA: TGCAGTGCTAGACTGTTGAATGGGGGGTCCTACGAGCAGTACTTC.